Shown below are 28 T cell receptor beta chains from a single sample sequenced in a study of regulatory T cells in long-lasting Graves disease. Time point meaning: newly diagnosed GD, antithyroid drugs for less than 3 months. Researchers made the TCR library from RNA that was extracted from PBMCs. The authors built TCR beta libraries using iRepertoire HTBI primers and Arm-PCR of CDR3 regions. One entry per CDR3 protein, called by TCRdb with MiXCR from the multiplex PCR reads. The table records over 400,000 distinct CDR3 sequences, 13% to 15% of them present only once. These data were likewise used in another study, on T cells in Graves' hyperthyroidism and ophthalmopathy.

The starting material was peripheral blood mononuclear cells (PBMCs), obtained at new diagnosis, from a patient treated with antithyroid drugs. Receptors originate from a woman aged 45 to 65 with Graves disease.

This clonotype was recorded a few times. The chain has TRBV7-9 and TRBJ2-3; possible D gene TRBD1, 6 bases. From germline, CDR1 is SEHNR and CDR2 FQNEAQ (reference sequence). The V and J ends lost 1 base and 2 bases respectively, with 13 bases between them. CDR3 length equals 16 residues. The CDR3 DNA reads TGTGCCAGCAGCTTAGGCCTGGACAGAGTCACAGATACGCAGTATTTT. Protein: CASSLGLDRVTDTQYF.

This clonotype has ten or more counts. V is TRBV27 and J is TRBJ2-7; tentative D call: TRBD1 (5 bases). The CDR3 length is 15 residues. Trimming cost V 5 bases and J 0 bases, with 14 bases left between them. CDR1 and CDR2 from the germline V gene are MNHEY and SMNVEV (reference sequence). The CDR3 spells CASSTSDSFSYEQYF. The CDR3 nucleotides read TGTGCCAGCAGTACAAGCGACAGTTTCTCCTACGAGCAGTACTTC.

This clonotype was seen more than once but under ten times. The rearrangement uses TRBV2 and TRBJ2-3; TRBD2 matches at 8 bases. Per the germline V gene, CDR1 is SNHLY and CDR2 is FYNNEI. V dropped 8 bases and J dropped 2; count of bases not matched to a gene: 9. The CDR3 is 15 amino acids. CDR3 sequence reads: CASGRLAGITDTQYF. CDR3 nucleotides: TGTGCCAGCGGACGATTAGCGGGGATCACAGATACGCAGTATTTT.

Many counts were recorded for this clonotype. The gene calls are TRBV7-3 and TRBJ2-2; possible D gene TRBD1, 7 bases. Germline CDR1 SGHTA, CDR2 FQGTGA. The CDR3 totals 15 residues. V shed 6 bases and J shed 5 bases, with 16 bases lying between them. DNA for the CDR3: TGTGCCAGCAGTGCAGGGGGGAGTGGTACCGGGGAGCTGTTTTTT. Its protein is CASSAGGSGTGELFF.

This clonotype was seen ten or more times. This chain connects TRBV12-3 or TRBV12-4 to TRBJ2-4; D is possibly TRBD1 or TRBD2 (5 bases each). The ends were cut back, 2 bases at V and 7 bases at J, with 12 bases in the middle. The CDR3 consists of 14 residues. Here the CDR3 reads CASSLNPWGNIQYF. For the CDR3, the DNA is TGTGCCAGCAGTTTAAACCCGTGGGGGAACATTCAGTACTTC.

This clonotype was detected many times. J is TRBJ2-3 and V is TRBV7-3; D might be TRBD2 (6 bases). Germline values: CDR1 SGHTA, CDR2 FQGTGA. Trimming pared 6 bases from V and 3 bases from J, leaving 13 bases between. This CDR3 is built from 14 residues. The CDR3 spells CASSRVGGTDTQYF. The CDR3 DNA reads TGTGCCAGCAGTCGTGTAGGAGGGACAGATACGCAGTATTTT.

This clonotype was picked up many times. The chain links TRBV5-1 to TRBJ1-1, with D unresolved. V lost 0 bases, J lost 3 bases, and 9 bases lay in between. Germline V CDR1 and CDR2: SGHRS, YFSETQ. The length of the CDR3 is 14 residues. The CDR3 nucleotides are TGCGCCAGCAGCTTGGCCTCAGACTACACTGAAGCTTTCTTT. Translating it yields CASSLASDYTEAFF.

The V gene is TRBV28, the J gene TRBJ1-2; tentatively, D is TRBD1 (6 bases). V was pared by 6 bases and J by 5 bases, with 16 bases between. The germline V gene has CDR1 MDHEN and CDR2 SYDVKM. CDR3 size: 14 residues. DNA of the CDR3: TGTGCCAGCAGGCGAGGGGGGCGGACTTATGGCTACACCTTC. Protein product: CASRRGGRTYGYTF.

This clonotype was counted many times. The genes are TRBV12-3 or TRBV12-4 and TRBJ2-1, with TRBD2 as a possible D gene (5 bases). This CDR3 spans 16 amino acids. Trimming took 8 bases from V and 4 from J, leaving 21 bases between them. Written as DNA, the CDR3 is TGTGCCAGCTCCCAACCCGGGCGGGTACCTTACAATGAGCAGTTCTTC. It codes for CASSQPGRVPYNEQFF.

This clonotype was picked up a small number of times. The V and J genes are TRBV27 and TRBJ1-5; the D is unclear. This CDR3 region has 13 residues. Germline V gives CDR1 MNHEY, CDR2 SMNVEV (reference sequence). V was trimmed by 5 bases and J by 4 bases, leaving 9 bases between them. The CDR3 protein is CASSNRANQPQHF. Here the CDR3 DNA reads TGTGCCAGCAGTAACCGCGCAAATCAGCCCCAGCATTTT.

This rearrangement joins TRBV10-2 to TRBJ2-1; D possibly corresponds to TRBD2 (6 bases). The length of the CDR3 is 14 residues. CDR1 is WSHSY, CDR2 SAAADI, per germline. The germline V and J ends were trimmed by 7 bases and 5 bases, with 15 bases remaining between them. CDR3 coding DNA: TGCGCCAGCAAGGATAGCGGAAGTAACAATGAGCAGTTCTTC. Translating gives CASKDSGSNNEQFF.

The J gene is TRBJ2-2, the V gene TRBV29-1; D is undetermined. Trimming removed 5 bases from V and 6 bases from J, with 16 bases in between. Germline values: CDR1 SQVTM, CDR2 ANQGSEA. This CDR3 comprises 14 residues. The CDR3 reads CSVQMPTIPGELFF. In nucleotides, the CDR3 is TGCAGCGTTCAAATGCCTACCATCCCCGGGGAGCTGTTTTTT.

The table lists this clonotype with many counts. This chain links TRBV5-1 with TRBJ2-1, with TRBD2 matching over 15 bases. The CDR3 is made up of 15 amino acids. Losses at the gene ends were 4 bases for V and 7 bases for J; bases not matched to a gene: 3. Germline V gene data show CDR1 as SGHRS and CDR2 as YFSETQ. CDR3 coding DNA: TGCGCCAGCAGCCCCGGGACTAGCGGGGGGAATGAGCAGTTCTTC. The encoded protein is CASSPGTSGGNEQFF. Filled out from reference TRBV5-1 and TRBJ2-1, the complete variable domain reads KAGVTQTPRYLIKTRGQQVTLSCSPISGHRSVSWYQQTPGQGLQFLFEYFSETQRNKGNFPGRFSGRQFSNSRSEMNVSTLELGDSALYLCASSPGTSGGNEQFFGPGTRLTVL.

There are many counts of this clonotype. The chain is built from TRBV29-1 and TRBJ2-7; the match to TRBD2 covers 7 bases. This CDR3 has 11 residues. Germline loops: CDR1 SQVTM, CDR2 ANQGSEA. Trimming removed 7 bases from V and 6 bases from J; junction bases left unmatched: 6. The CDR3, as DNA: TGCAGCGCGGGCTGGGGGGGCGAGCAGTACTTC. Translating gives CSAGWGGEQYF.

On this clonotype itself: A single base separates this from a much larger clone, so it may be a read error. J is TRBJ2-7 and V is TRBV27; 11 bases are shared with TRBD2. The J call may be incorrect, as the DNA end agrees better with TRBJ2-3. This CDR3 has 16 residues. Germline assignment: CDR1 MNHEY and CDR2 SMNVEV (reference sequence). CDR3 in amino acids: CASSSRASGRPDTQYF. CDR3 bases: TGTGCCAGCAGTTCTAGGGCTAGCGGGAGGCCAGATACGCAGTATTTT.

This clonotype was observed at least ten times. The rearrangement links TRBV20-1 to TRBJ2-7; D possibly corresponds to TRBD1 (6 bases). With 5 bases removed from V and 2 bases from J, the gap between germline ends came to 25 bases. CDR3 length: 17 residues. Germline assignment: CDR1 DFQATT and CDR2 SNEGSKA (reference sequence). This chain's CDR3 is CSAGGQRDNRTPYEQYF. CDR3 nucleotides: TGCAGTGCTGGCGGCCAACGGGACAACCGTACACCCTACGAGCAGTACTTC.

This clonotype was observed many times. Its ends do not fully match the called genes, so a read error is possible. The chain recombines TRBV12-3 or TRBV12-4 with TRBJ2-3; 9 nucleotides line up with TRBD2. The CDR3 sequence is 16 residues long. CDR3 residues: CANSLRTSAFTDTQYF. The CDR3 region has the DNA TGTGCCAACAGTTTAAGGACTAGCGCTTTTACAGATACGCAGTATTTT.

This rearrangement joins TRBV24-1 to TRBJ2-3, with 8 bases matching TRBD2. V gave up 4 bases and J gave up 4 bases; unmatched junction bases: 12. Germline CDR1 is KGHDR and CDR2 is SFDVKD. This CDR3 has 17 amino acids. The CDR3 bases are TGTGCCACCAGTGAGACCCTAGCGGGCGGTGGTTCAGATACGCAGTATTTT. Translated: CATSETLAGGGSDTQYF.

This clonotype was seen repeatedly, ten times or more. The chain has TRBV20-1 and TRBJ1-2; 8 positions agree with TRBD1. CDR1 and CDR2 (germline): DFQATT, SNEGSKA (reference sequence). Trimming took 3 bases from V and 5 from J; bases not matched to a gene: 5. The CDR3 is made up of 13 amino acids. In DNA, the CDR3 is TGCAGTGCTAGGGACAGGGTGCTTTATGGCTACACCTTC. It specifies CSARDRVLYGYTF.

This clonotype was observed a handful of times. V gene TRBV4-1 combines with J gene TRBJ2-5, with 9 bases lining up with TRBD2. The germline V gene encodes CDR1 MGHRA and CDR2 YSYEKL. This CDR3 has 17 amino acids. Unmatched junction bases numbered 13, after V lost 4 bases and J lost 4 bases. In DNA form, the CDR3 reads TGCGCCAGCAGCCCCTCCTGGGGCAGCGGGAGGCCAGAGACCCAGTACTTC. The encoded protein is CASSPSWGSGRPETQYF.

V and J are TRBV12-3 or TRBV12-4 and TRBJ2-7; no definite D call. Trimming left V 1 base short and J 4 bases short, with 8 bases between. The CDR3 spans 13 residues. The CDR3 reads CASSLVTKYEQYF. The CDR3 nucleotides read TGTGCCAGCAGTTTAGTCACAAAGTACGAGCAGTACTTC.

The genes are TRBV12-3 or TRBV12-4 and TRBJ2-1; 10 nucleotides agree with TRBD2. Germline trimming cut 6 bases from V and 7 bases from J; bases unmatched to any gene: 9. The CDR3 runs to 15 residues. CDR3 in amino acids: CASRPSGRAGNEQFF. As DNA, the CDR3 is TGTGCCAGCAGGCCCAGCGGGAGGGCTGGAAATGAGCAGTTCTTC.

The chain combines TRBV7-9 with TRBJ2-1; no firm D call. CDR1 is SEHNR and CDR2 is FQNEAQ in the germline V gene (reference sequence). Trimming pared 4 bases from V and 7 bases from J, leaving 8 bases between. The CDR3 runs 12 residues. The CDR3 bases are TGTGCCAGCAGCTATATAGAGAATGAGCAGTTCTTC. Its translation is CASSYIENEQFF.

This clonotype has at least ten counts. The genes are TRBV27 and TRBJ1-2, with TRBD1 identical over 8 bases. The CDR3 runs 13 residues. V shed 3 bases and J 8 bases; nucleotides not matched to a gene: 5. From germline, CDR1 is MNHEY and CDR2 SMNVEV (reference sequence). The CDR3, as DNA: TGTGCCAGCAGTTTGGGGACAGGCGGAGGCTACACCTTC. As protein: CASSLGTGGGYTF.

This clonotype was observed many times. This CDR3 is CASSDRRASSTDTQYF. The CDR3 nucleotides are TGCGCCAGCAGTGATAGAAGAGCAAGTAGCACAGATACGCAGTATTTT. The rearrangement links TRBV10-1 to TRBJ2-3; D is ambiguous. The CDR3 totals 16 residues. CDR1 is WNHNN and CDR2 is SYGVQD in the germline V gene (reference sequence). Between the trimmed V and J ends, which lost 3 bases and 0 bases, there was a span of 13 bases.

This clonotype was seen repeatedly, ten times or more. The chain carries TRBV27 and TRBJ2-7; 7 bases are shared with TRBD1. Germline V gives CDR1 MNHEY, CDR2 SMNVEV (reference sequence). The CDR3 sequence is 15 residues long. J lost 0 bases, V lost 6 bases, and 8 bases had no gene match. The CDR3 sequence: CASSCRDSHSYEQYF. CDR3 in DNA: TGTGCCAGCAGCTGCCGGGACAGCCACTCCTACGAGCAGTACTTC.

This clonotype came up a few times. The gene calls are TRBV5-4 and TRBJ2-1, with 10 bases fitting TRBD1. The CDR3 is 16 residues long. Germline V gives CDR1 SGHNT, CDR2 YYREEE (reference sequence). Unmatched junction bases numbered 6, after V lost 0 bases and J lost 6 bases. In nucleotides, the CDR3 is TGTGCCAGCAGCTTGGGACAGGGGGCAGGGGGCAATGAGCAGTTCTTC. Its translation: CASSLGQGAGGNEQFF.

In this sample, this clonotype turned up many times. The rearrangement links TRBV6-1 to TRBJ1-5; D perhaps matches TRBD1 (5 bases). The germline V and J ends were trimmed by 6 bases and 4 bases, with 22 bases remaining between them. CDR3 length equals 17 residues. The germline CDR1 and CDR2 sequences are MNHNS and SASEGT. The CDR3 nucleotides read TGTGCCAGCAGCGGGGGTGGGGGGGAGGTACGGAATCAGCCCCAGCATTTT. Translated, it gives CASSGGGGEVRNQPQHF.